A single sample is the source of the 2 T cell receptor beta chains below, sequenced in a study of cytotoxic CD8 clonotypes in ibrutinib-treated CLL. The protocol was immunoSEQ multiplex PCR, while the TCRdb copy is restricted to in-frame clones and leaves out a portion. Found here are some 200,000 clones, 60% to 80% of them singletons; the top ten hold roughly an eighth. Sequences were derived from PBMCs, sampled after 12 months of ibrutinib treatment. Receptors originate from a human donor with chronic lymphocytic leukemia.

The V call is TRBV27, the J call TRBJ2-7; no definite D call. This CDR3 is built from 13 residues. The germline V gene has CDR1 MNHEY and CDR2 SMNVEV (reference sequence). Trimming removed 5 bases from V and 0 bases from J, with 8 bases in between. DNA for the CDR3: TGTGCCAGCAGTCCGCGTCCCTCCTACGAGCAGTACTTC. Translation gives CASSPRPSYEQYF.

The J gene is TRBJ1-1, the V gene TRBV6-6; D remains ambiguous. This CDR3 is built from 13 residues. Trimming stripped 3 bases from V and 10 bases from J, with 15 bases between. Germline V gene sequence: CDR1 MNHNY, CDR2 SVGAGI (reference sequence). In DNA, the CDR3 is TGTGCCAGCAGTTATGGGCTTTGGGTGCGAGCTTTCTTT. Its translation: CASSYGLWVRAFF.